The rows below give T cell receptor beta chains drawn from one sample of a study of blood T cell repertoires in COVID-19. Libraries were prepared by immunoSEQ multiplex PCR; TCRdb keeps only in-frame clonotypes and omits some of them. This table holds about 45,000 clones, around 82% found once. The sequenced sample was peripheral blood. The receptors were sampled from a woman older than 75 with acute or convalescent COVID-19. Each CDR3 is given with its conserved first and last residue. Each record gives: D gene, V gene, clone size, J gene, CDR3 DNA, CDR3 protein. A D gene is named only where the DNA matches it firmly. Size is stated for part of the rows, as once, few or many counts, or as a class when the clone is expanded.

D: -; V: TRBV5-5; size: once; J: TRBJ1-1; DNA: TGTGCCAGCAGCTTGGCGGCGGGGACTGAAGCTTTCTTT; CDR3: CASSLAAGTEAFF
D: -; V: TRBV2; size: -; J: TRBJ2-6; DNA: TGTGCCAGCACTTCCAGGGGTGCCGGGGCCAACGTCCTGACTTTC; CDR3: CASTSRGAGANVLTF
D: TRBD2; V: TRBV15; size: -; J: TRBJ2-7; DNA: TGTGCCACCAGCAGAGATTTGACTAGCGGTTCCTACGAGCAGTACTTC; CDR3: CATSRDLTSGSYEQYF
D: TRBD2; V: TRBV30; size: -; J: TRBJ2-4; DNA: TGTGCCTGGTCCCCGGGAGGGTCCAAAAACATTCAGTACTTC; CDR3: CAWSPGGSKNIQYF
D: -; V: TRBV2; size: once; J: TRBJ2-5; DNA: TGTGCCAGCGCAAACGGGGTTGAGGAGACCCAGTACTTC; CDR3: CASANGVEETQYF
D: TRBD1; V: TRBV29-1; size: few; J: TRBJ1-2; DNA: TGCAGCGTGAGGGACAGTTATGGCTACACCTTC; CDR3: CSVRDSYGYTF
D: TRBD1; V: TRBV15; size: medium-sized; J: TRBJ2-3; DNA: TGTGCCACCAGCAGAGATCGTAACAGGGGCGCTAGCACAGATACGCAGTATTTT; CDR3: CATSRDRNRGASTDTQYF
D: TRBD1; V: TRBV12-3/TRBV12-4; size: once; J: TRBJ1-5; DNA: TGTGCCAGCAGCCGGACAGGGCGACAGCCCCAGCATTTT; CDR3: CASSRTGRQPQHF
D: TRBD1; V: TRBV5-4; size: -; J: TRBJ2-7; DNA: TGTGCCAGCAGCTTGCGGGGGACAGGGGGCGCGTACGAGCAGTACTTC; CDR3: CASSLRGTGGAYEQYF
D: TRBD1; V: TRBV29-1; size: once; J: TRBJ1-5; DNA: TGCAGCGTTAGGGGGCCTGGCAATCAGCCCCAGCATTTT; CDR3: CSVRGPGNQPQHF
D: TRBD2; V: TRBV27; size: -; J: TRBJ2-3; DNA: TGTGCCAGCAGAATCGGGACTAGCGGGATGGGGGGCGATACGCAGTATTTT; CDR3: CASRIGTSGMGGDTQYF
D: -; V: TRBV6-5; size: -; J: TRBJ1-1; DNA: TGTGCCAGCATCACCGGGGGGGAGGGCACTGAAGCTTTCTTT; CDR3: CASITGGEGTEAFF
D: -; V: TRBV28; size: many; J: TRBJ2-2; DNA: TGTGCCAGCAGCGAACAGGGAAGGGAGCTGTTTTTT; CDR3: CASSEQGRELFF
D: TRBD1; V: TRBV7-2; size: -; J: TRBJ1-6; DNA: TGTGCCAGCAGCTTAGCCTGGACAGGGGAATCACCCCTCCACTTT; CDR3: CASSLAWTGESPLHF
D: -; V: TRBV7-9; size: once; J: TRBJ2-5; DNA: TGTGCCAGCAGCCCAGACGGGGGTGGGGAGACCCAGTACTTC; CDR3: CASSPDGGGETQYF
D: -; V: TRBV28; size: -; J: TRBJ1-2; DNA: TGTGCCAGCAGTACAGGATTAGCTAACTATGGCTACACCTTC; CDR3: CASSTGLANYGYTF
D: TRBD2; V: TRBV20-1; size: -; J: TRBJ2-5; DNA: TGCAGTGCTAGTAGCGGGAGGACTATTTACCAAGAGACCCAGTACTTC; CDR3: CSASSGRTIYQETQYF
D: -; V: TRBV9; size: -; J: TRBJ2-7; DNA: TGTGCCAGCAGCATACAACCTATAGCAGAGCAGTACTTC; CDR3: CASSIQPIAEQYF
D: -; V: TRBV20-1; size: -; J: TRBJ1-4; DNA: TGCAGTGCTAGGAGTGAAAAACTGTTTTTT; CDR3: CSARSEKLFF
D: -; V: TRBV5-8; size: -; J: TRBJ1-4; DNA: TGTGCCAGCAGCTTGCGAGGACACTTGAATGAAAAACTGTTTTTT; CDR3: CASSLRGHLNEKLFF
D: -; V: TRBV5-4; size: -; J: TRBJ2-1; DNA: TGTGCCAGCAGCACCAGCGGCAGTGAGCAGTTCTTC; CDR3: CASSTSGSEQFF
D: TRBD1; V: TRBV7-6; size: -; J: TRBJ2-7; DNA: TGTGCCAGCAGCTTAAGGGCGAAAGGACAGGGAACTTCCTACGAGCAGTACTTC; CDR3: CASSLRAKGQGTSYEQYF
D: TRBD2; V: TRBV6-5; size: -; J: TRBJ2-1; DNA: TGTGCCAGCAGTCTGACTAGCGGGAGTTACAATGAGCAGTTCTTC; CDR3: CASSLTSGSYNEQFF
D: -; V: TRBV5-6; size: -; J: TRBJ2-4; DNA: TGTGCCAGCAGCTTTTGGGGAGGTGAAAACATTCAGTACTTC; CDR3: CASSFWGGENIQYF
D: -; V: TRBV25-1; size: -; J: TRBJ2-5; DNA: TGTGCCACCTGCGAGGACTCCCAAGAGACCCAGTACTTC; CDR3: CATCEDSQETQYF
D: TRBD2; V: TRBV30; size: -; J: TRBJ2-7; DNA: TGTGCCTGGAGTACCAAAGCGGGATACGAGCAGTACTTC; CDR3: CAWSTKAGYEQYF
D: TRBD1; V: TRBV7-8; size: -; J: TRBJ1-2; DNA: TGTGCCAGCAGCTTAGCGGGGGGGACAGGGGTTGGCTACACCTTC; CDR3: CASSLAGGTGVGYTF
D: TRBD2; V: TRBV3-1/TRBV3-2; size: -; J: TRBJ2-7; DNA: TGTGCCAGCAGCCAAGGCTTGCTAGCGGGAGTCGCCTACGAGCAGTACTTC; CDR3: CASSQGLLAGVAYEQYF
D: -; V: TRBV5-1; size: once; J: TRBJ2-5; DNA: TGCGCCAGCAGCTTGGCCGCGGGGGCTCGGGAGACCCAGTACTTC; CDR3: CASSLAAGARETQYF
D: TRBD1; V: TRBV7-2; size: -; J: TRBJ1-1; DNA: TGTGCCAGCAGCGGAGACAGGGGCCTGCCGAACACTGAAGCTTTCTTT; CDR3: CASSGDRGLPNTEAFF
D: TRBD2; V: TRBV12-3/TRBV12-4; size: -; J: TRBJ2-1; DNA: TGTGCCAGCACCCCTAGCGGACACAATGAGCAGTTCTTC; CDR3: CASTPSGHNEQFF
D: -; V: TRBV18; size: -; J: TRBJ2-7; DNA: TGTGCCAGCTCCCCCGGAGCAGGCGGGTACGAGCAGTACTTC; CDR3: CASSPGAGGYEQYF
D: TRBD1; V: TRBV6-1; size: -; J: TRBJ2-7; DNA: TGTGCCAGCAGTCAAGGGACAGAATCATCCTACGAGCAGTACTTC; CDR3: CASSQGTESSYEQYF
D: TRBD1; V: TRBV19; size: -; J: TRBJ1-5; DNA: TGTGCCAGTAGTGCCCCGGACAGGGACAATCAGCCCCAGCATTTT; CDR3: CASSAPDRDNQPQHF
D: TRBD1; V: TRBV6-5; size: -; J: TRBJ2-3; DNA: TGTGCCAGCAGCGGCGGGACAGGTCCCTTGAATACGCAGTATTTT; CDR3: CASSGGTGPLNTQYF
D: -; V: TRBV19; size: -; J: TRBJ1-5; DNA: TGTGCCAGTAGCTTACTCGCGTATAGCAATCAGCCCCAGCATTTT; CDR3: CASSLLAYSNQPQHF